What follows is one TCR beta chain and its context. Germline assignment: CDR1 SGHKS and CDR2 YYEKEE (reference sequence). CDR3 length equals 14 residues. The J segment lost 5 bases and the V segment lost 6 bases, leaving 9 bases of the junction unmatched. Seattle-derived patients entered the study during active infection and were followed longitudinally. This sample is part of a study of blood T cell repertoires in COVID-19. In the original workflow: Amplification of reference gene primers provided the estimated nucleated cell counts. Only in-frame clones appear in the TCRdb table, and some are missing; sequencing was by immunoSEQ multiplex PCR. The V and J calls and clone size come from that table; D and trimming were worked out from the DNA. The sample contains some 360,000 clones, approximately 90% of which appear only once.

Sequencing input: peripheral blood. The TCR sequence derives from a woman aged 55-75 years with COVID-19, enrolled during active disease. This rearrangement joins TRBV5-5 to TRBJ1-1; 8 bases are a match to TRBD1. CDR3 nucleotide sequence: TGTGCCAGCACCCTGACAGGGGATTATACTGAAGCTTTCTTT. Translation gives CASTLTGDYTEAFF.